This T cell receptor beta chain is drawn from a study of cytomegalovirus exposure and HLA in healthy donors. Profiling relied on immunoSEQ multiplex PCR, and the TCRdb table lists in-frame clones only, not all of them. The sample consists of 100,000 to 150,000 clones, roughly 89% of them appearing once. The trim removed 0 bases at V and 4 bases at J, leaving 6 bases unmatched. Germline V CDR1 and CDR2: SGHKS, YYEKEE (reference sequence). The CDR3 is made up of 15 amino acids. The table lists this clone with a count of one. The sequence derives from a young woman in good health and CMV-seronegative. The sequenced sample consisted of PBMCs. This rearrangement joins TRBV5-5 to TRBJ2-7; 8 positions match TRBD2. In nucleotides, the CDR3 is TGTGCCAGCAGCTTGGTGACCGCGGGGGGATACGAGCAGTACTTC. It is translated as CASSLVTAGGYEQYF.